Shown below are 4 T cell receptor beta chains from a single sample sequenced in a study of breast tumors, draining lymph nodes, adjacent tissues. The lymph nodes were axillary draining lymph nodes from breast cancer patients. Via MiXCR, TCRdb re-called the multiplex PCR reads, giving one row per CDR3 protein. The profile shows more than 200,000 distinct CDR3 sequences, about 34% of them singletons. The sample comprised axillary lymph node tissue. The receptors derive from a female donor with breast cancer. Some clones in this sample may be carry-over from other donors' samples.

The chain recombines TRBV18 with TRBJ2-1; 7 bases line up with TRBD2. The CDR3 length is 14 residues. The germline V gene encodes CDR1 KGHSH and CDR2 LQKENI. V lost 3 bases to trimming and J lost 12 bases; unmatched junction nucleotides: 11. In DNA, the CDR3 is TGTGCCAGCTCACCCACGGGAGGAACGGATGTGCAGTTCTTC. Translation: CASSPTGGTDVQFF.

This clonotype was seen repeatedly, ten times or more. V is TRBV6-5 and J is TRBJ2-3, with 8 positions matching TRBD2. V shed 6 bases, J shed 0 bases, and the junction held 11 bases outside the gene matches. The CDR3 extends over 17 amino acids. Germline V gene sequence: CDR1 MNHEY, CDR2 SVGAGI. CDR3 nucleotide sequence: TGTGCCAGCAGACCTAATCCGGGACTAGTGAGCACAGATACGCAGTATTTT. Protein product: CASRPNPGLVSTDTQYF.

The table lists this clonotype with many counts. Written as DNA, the CDR3 is TGCAGTGCTCCCTCGACGGGGCAAATAGGCTATGGCTACACCTTC. Its translation: CSAPSTGQIGYGYTF. V gene TRBV20-1 combines with J gene TRBJ1-2; TRBD1 is a possible D gene (5 bases). V was shortened by 5 bases and J by 4 bases, with 20 bases between the two germline ends. Germline loops: CDR1 DFQATT, CDR2 SNEGSKA (reference sequence). The CDR3 has 15 residues.

This clonotype was detected many times. CDR3 nucleotides: TGTGCCAGCAGCCAGGGGACAGGGCGGGAGACCCAGTACTTC. Translation gives CASSQGTGRETQYF. The V call is TRBV3-1, the J call TRBJ2-5; 9 bases agree with TRBD1. Germline values: CDR1 LGHDT, CDR2 YNNKEL (reference sequence). The CDR3 consists of 14 residues. V lost 3 bases and J lost 5; bases outside the gene matches: 4.